This T cell receptor (beta chain) was found in a study of blood T cell repertoires in COVID-19. Background on the study: Collection of acute and convalescent COVID-19 samples took place in the United States, Italy and Spain. PBMCs, B-cell-depleted T cells, or T cells were the source of the cDNA or gDNA that made up the material.

CDR1 is SGHNT, CDR2 YYREEE, per germline (reference sequence). The V and J ends lost 2 bases and 5 bases respectively, with 13 bases between them. The CDR3 loop spans 14 amino acids. In the study's own analysis: Amplification of reference gene primers was used by the study to estimate nucleated cell counts. Assay: immunoSEQ multiplex PCR; the TCRdb copy retains only in-frame clones and omits some. That table furnishes V, J and clone size, whereas the DNA furnished D and trimming. The sample has approximately 130,000 clones; roughly 79% are singletons. The sequence was collected from an elderly man with acute or convalescent COVID-19. The gene calls are TRBV5-4 and TRBJ1-2; weak D call: TRBD1 (6 bases). Sequences were obtained from peripheral blood. The CDR3 DNA follows: TGTGCCAGCAGCTTAAACAGGGAGTGGTATGGCTACACCTTC. Encoded protein: CASSLNREWYGYTF.